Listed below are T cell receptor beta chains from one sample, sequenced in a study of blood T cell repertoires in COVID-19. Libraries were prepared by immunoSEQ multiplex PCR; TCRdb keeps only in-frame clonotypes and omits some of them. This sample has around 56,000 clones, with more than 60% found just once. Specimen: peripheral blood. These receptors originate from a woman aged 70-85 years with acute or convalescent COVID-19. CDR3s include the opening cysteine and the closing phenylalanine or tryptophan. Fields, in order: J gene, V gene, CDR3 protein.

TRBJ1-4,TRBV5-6,CASSSVDRQNEKLFF
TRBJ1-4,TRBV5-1,CASSPGTGGIEKLFF
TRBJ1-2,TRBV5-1,CASSLLAGPNYGYTF
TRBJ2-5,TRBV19,CASMTPGLQETQYF
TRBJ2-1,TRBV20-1,CSASSSGRAYNEQFF
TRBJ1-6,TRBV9,CASSVGGDNSPLHF
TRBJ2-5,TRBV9,CASSVALGVQETQYF
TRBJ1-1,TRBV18,CASSLDRLNTEAFF
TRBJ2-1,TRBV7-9,CASSLTYRGRNEQFF
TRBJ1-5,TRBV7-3,CASSFAPGQPQHF
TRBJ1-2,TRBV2,CASSLLMTNYGYTF
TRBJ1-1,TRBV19,CASIVTGGADTEAFF
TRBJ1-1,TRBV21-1,CASSPGGSAFF
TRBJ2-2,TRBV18,CASSPPGLAGTGELFF
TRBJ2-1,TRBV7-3,CASSLGGRTYNEQFF
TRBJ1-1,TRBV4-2,CASSLRVSTEAFF
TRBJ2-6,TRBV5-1,CASSSSKGSIGANVLTF
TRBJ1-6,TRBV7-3,CASSLRPPGQASSELHF
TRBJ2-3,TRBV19,CASQTGPSTDTQYF
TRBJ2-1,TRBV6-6,CASSKGQGAVNEQFF
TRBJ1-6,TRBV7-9,CASTSLRDSNSPLHF
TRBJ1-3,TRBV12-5,CASGFTGVSGNTIYF
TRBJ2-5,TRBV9,CASSSTRGGRVETQYF
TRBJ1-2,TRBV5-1,CASTHGVFNYGYTF
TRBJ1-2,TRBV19,CASSIKGGPNYGYTF
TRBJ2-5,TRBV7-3,CASSWRETQYF
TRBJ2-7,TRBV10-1,CASRPQVRGHNHEQYF
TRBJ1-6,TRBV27,CASSLYPRRGLGSPLHF
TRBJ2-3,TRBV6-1,CASSVILAGGLDTQYF